The rows below give T cell receptor beta chains drawn from one sample of a study of spatial heterogeneity in lung cancer. TCRdb independently ran MiXCR on the 5' RACE reads; one entry per CDR3 protein. The data contain 35,000 to 55,000 distinct CDR3 sequences, 12% to 15% of them singletons. Material: PBMCs, obtained at surgery. The receptors shown here come from a male donor with early-stage non-small cell lung cancer. The CDR3 runs from the conserved cysteine through the conserved F or W. The D gene is left open where the match is weak. Size values are once, few and many counts, or a class for expanded clones, and some rows have none.

j_call clone_size d_call v_call cdr3_nt cdr3_aa
TRBJ2-1 few TRBD2 TRBV20-1 TGCAGTGCTAGACGTAGCGGGAGGACCTCCTACAATGAGCAGTTCTTC CSARRSGRTSYNEQFF
TRBJ2-7 - - TRBV20-1 TGCAGTGCTAGTATGGCCTCCTACGAGCAGTACTTC CSASMASYEQYF
TRBJ1-1 many - TRBV28 TGTGCCAGCACTATGGGGTGGAACACTGAAGCTTTCTTT CASTMGWNTEAFF
TRBJ2-3 - TRBD2 TRBV20-1 TGCAGTGCTAGCTTCGGCCTAGCGGCAGATACGCAGTATTTT CSASFGLAADTQYF
TRBJ1-4 many - TRBV5-6 TGTGCCAGCAGCTTGCTTGCTGCCAGGACGAATGAAAAACTGTTTTTT CASSLLAARTNEKLFF
TRBJ1-2 many - TRBV4-3 TGCGCCAGCAGCCAAGATCATGGGACACCCTATGGCTACACCTTC CASSQDHGTPYGYTF
TRBJ1-6 - - TRBV29-1 TGCAGCGTTCGGTACAGCTATAATTCACCCCTCCACTTT CSVRYSYNSPLHF
TRBJ2-4 once TRBD2 TRBV6-6 TGTGCCAGCAACCTAGCGGGCCCTCCCAAAAACATTCAGTACTTC CASNLAGPPKNIQYF
TRBJ2-1 few - TRBV7-2 TGTGCCAGCAGTCGGGCCAAGAGGGATGAGCAGTTCTTC CASSRAKRDEQFF
TRBJ2-2 - TRBD2 TRBV11-2 TGTGCCAGCAGCTTAAACGGCGGGAGGGCATCCGGGGAGCTGTTTTTT CASSLNGGRASGELFF
TRBJ2-7 few - TRBV29-1 TGCAGCGTTGAAACGGACGGCTACGAGCAGTACTTC CSVETDGYEQYF
TRBJ1-2 - TRBD1 TRBV27 TGTGCCAGCAGTTCCCACCGGGACAGGGATACGGGCTACACCTTC CASSSHRDRDTGYTF
TRBJ1-5 few - TRBV10-3 TGTGCCGCTTCGAGGGACATCAGCAATCAGCCCCAGCATTTT CAASRDISNQPQHF
TRBJ2-1 many TRBD2 TRBV6-4 TGTGCCAGCAGTGACTCGAGCGGGAGCTCCTACAATGAGCAGTTCTTC CASSDSSGSSYNEQFF
TRBJ1-2 - - TRBV27 TGTGCCAGCAGTTTGTGGGGGGCGAATGGCTACACCTTC CASSLWGANGYTF
TRBJ1-1 few - TRBV5-1 TGCGCCAGCAGCTTGGCGGGGTTGGGCACTGAAGCTTTCTTT CASSLAGLGTEAFF
TRBJ2-5 - - TRBV6-6 TGTGCCAGCAACCTGGGGGATGAGACCCAGTACTTC CASNLGDETQYF
TRBJ1-1 few TRBD1 TRBV20-1 TGCAGTGCTAGCGCGTTCACAGGGGGCACTGAAGCTTTCTTT CSASAFTGGTEAFF
TRBJ2-4 - - TRBV7-9 TGTGCCTCAGCGGTGGCGGCCAAAAACATTCAGTACTTC CASAVAAKNIQYF
TRBJ1-2 many - TRBV11-1 TGTGCCAGCAGTCTTTCTTACGACCATGGCTACACCTTC CASSLSYDHGYTF
TRBJ2-4 - - TRBV5-1 TGCGCCAGCAGCCCCGCCGTATTTTCGGGTTTAGCCAAAAACATTCAGTACTTC CASSPAVFSGLAKNIQYF